These 9 T cell receptor beta chains came from one sample sequenced in a study of naive CD8 T cells in extremely preterm neonates. Method: immunoSEQ multiplex PCR; TCRdb's copy keeps in-frame clones and lacks some. The table has 3,500 to 4,500 clones, over 95% seen once. Input material: naive CD8+ T cells from blood. These receptors all stem from a human donor in good health.

V and J are TRBV7-9 and TRBJ2-7; the match to TRBD2 covers 10 bases. Germline-derived CDR1 and CDR2 are SEHNR and FQNEAQ (reference sequence). V trimming: 5 bases; J trimming: 0 bases; junction bases outside the gene matches: 4. The CDR3 runs to 15 residues. The DNA for the CDR3 is TGTGCCAGCAGCGGTAGCGGGGGGAACTCCTACGAGCAGTACTTC. Its protein is CASSGSGGNSYEQYF. Supplemented by reference TRBV7-9 and TRBJ2-7, the full variable domain reads DTGVSQNPRHKITKRGQNVTFRCDPISEHNRLYWYRQTLGQGPEFLTYFQNEAQLEKSRLLSDRFSAERPKGSFSTLEIQRTEQGDSAMYLCASSGSGGNSYEQYFGPGTRLTVT.

The rearrangement links TRBV18 to TRBJ2-7; tentative D call: TRBD1 (6 bases). The CDR3 loop spans 12 amino acids. Germline CDR1 is KGHSH and CDR2 is LQKENI. The ends were cut back, 1 base at V and 6 bases at J, with 7 bases in the middle. In nucleotides, the CDR3 is TGTGCCAGCTCACCACAGGGGGTCGAGCAGTACTTC. Translated: CASSPQGVEQYF.

The gene calls are TRBV19 and TRBJ2-7, with TRBD1 matching 8 bases. Trimming cost V 5 bases and J 2 bases; bases outside gene matches: 5. The CDR3 sequence is 14 residues long. The germline V gene has CDR1 LNHDA and CDR2 SQIVND (reference sequence). The CDR3 DNA reads as TGTGCCAGTAGTCTCCGACAGGGGACCTACGAGCAGTACTTC. It yields the protein CASSLRQGTYEQYF. Full variable domain (remainder filled in from reference TRBV19 and TRBJ2-7): DGGITQSPKYLFRKEGQNVTLSCEQNLNHDAMYWYRQDPGQGLRLIYYSQIVNDFQKGDIAEGYSVSREKKESFPLTVTSAQKNPTAFYLCASSLRQGTYEQYFGPGTRLTVT.

The chain combines TRBV7-9 with TRBJ1-3; 8 nucleotides agree with TRBD1. CDR1 is SEHNR, CDR2 FQNEAQ, per germline (reference sequence). This CDR3 is 15 amino acids long. J was trimmed by 0 bases and V by 8 bases; bases with no gene match: 6. CDR3 residues: CASGTGGGSGNTIYF. The CDR3 nucleotides are TGTGCCAGCGGGACAGGAGGGGGCTCTGGAAACACCATATATTTT.

The rearrangement links TRBV7-9 to TRBJ2-1, with 10 bases aligning to TRBD1. Germline CDR1 and CDR2: SEHNR and FQNEAQ (reference sequence). This CDR3 has 15 amino acids. V lost 5 bases, J lost 6 bases, and 7 bases stayed unmatched. This CDR3 is CASSPGTGAGNEQFF. In DNA, the CDR3 is TGTGCCAGCAGCCCCGGGACAGGGGCCGGCAATGAGCAGTTCTTC.

This clone was detected only once. V usage is TRBV4-3 and J usage is TRBJ1-2, with 9 bases that match TRBD1. The V segment lost 4 bases and the J segment 0 bases; nucleotides outside the gene matches: 6. The length of the CDR3 is 16 residues. CDR1 LGHNA and CDR2 YSLEER come from the germline V gene. CDR3 amino acids: CASSPGTGPSNYGYTF. The DNA of the CDR3 is TGCGCCAGCAGCCCCGGGACAGGGCCCTCTAACTATGGCTACACCTTC.

This chain links TRBV6-6 with TRBJ2-2, with 9 bases identical to TRBD1. After removal of 6 bases from V and 2 bases from J, the junction contained 7 bases not matched to a gene. Germline CDR1 MNHNY, CDR2 SVGAGI (reference sequence). This CDR3 region has 16 residues. The CDR3 sequence: CASRGDRGSNTGELFF. CDR3 nucleotides: TGTGCCAGCAGGGGAGACAGGGGGTCTAACACCGGGGAGCTGTTTTTT.

This clone appeared a single time. V gene TRBV4-1 combines with J gene TRBJ2-5; TRBD2 is a possible D gene (5 bases). The CDR3 extends over 15 amino acids. Germline values: CDR1 MGHRA, CDR2 YSYEKL. V lost 2 bases and J 3 bases, leaving 13 bases between the germline ends. The CDR3 bases are TGCGCCAGCAGCCAAAATGAATTCGGGGAAGAGACCCAGTACTTC. This codes for CASSQNEFGEETQYF.

V and J are TRBV7-2 and TRBJ2-3, with 9 bases identical to TRBD2. Germline CDR1 is SGHTA and CDR2 is FQGNSA. V lost 6 bases, J lost 2 bases, and 9 bases stayed unmatched. This CDR3 contains 16 residues. CDR3 protein: CASSSERGAYTDTQYF. The CDR3 DNA follows: TGTGCCAGCAGTTCGGAGCGGGGGGCCTACACAGATACGCAGTATTTT. The whole variable domain, filled in from reference TRBV7-2 and TRBJ2-3, reads GAGVSQSPSNKVTEKGKDVELRCDPISGHTALYWYRQSLGQGLEFLIYFQGNSAPDKSGLPSDRFSAERTGGSVSTLTIQRTQQEDSAVYLCASSSERGAYTDTQYFGPGTRLTVL.